The 13 T cell receptor beta chains listed next were all sequenced from one sample in a study of blood T cell repertoires in COVID-19. Repertoires were generated with immunoSEQ multiplex PCR, while TCRdb's copy carries only in-frame clones and drops some. The sample holds 60,000 to 80,000 clones; roughly 80% are singletons and the top ten take more than 8%. Specimen: peripheral blood. The origin of the receptors is a man aged 50 to 59 with active COVID-19.

The CDR3 DNA follows: TGTGCCAGCAGCTTGGGGTCTAGCGGGAGTTCTACCGAGCAGTACTTC. Its protein product is CASSLGSSGSSTEQYF. This rearrangement joins TRBV5-4 to TRBJ2-7, with 10 bases that match TRBD2. CDR1 and CDR2 (germline): SGHNT, YYREEE (reference sequence). The CDR3 runs 16 residues. With 0 bases clipped from V and 6 bases from J, the junction kept 9 bases outside the gene matches.

This rearrangement joins TRBV5-5 to TRBJ2-2, with D tentatively TRBD1 (5 bases). Germline assignment: CDR1 SGHKS and CDR2 YYEKEE (reference sequence). The CDR3 spans 14 residues. V dropped 1 base and J dropped 10 bases, with 14 bases sitting between them. The CDR3 region has the DNA TGTGCCAGCAGCTTGTCGCCCAGGGTGCAGGAGCTGTTTTTT. Its translation: CASSLSPRVQELFF.

The chain recombines TRBV5-6 with TRBJ2-1; D unclear. The CDR3 is made up of 15 amino acids. Trimming stripped 1 base from V and 6 bases from J, with 14 bases between. Per the germline V gene, CDR1 is SGHDT and CDR2 is YYEEEE. The CDR3, as DNA: TGTGCCAGCAGCTTGTATTCAGCGATCGGCAATGAGCAGTTCTTC. This encodes CASSLYSAIGNEQFF.

The chain couples TRBV7-2 to TRBJ2-3; TRBD2 might be the D (6 bases). With 1 base removed from V and 6 bases from J, the gap between germline ends came to 11 bases. In germline, CDR1 is SGHTA, CDR2 FQGNSA. CDR3 length: 14 amino acids. The CDR3 DNA reads as TGTGCCAGCAGCTTAGTGACCGGGGGTGATACGCAGTATTTT. It specifies CASSLVTGGDTQYF.

V usage is TRBV5-4 and J usage is TRBJ1-2; 10 bases match TRBD1. J gave up 4 bases and V 2 bases, and 5 bases lay outside the gene matches. Germline V CDR1 and CDR2: SGHNT, YYREEE (reference sequence). CDR3 length equals 15 residues. The CDR3, as DNA: TGTGCCAGCAGCTTTCCGGGACAGGGGACCTATGGCTACACCTTC. This translates into CASSFPGQGTYGYTF. Filled out from reference TRBV5-4 and TRBJ1-2, the complete variable domain reads ETGVTQSPTHLIKTRGQQVTLRCSSQSGHNTVSWYQQALGQGPQFIFQYYREEENGRGNFPPRFSGLQFPNYSSELNVNALELDDSALYLCASSFPGQGTYGYTFGSGTRLTVV.

Points on this clone: A read error may account for a junction end that differs from germline. The chain is built from TRBV7-8 and TRBJ2-7, with D perhaps matching TRBD1 (5 bases). The CDR3 contains 14 residues. CDR1 and CDR2 from the germline V gene are SGHVS and FQNEAQ. Here the CDR3 reads CASSLRQQTYGQYF. Written as DNA, the CDR3 is TGTGCCAGCAGCCTTCGACAGCAGACCTACGGGCAGTACTTC.

V gene TRBV4-1 combines with J gene TRBJ2-1, with D unclear. Germline CDR1 and CDR2: MGHRA and YSYEKL. The CDR3 extends over 16 amino acids. V dropped 0 bases and J dropped 8 bases, with 17 bases sitting between them. CDR3 DNA sequence: TGCGCCAGCAGCCAAGATCCTCCGACTCGTGGCGATGAGCAGTTCTTC. Its translation: CASSQDPPTRGDEQFF.

The count of this clone is one. The chain recombines TRBV6-2 or TRBV6-3 with TRBJ1-4, with D possibly being TRBD1 (5 bases). Germline CDR1 reads MNHEY; CDR2 reads SVGEGT. Trimming stripped 2 bases from V and 7 bases from J, with 14 bases between. The CDR3 runs to 15 residues. The CDR3 loop is CASSYAGGYLEKLFF. The CDR3 DNA follows: TGTGCCAGCAGTTACGCCGGGGGATACCTTGAAAAACTGTTTTTT.

The chain carries TRBV5-6 and TRBJ2-7; 10 bases are a match to TRBD1. Looked up from germline, CDR1 is SGHDT and CDR2 is YYEEEE. Trimming cost V 5 bases and J 5 bases; bases outside gene matches: 16. CDR3 length equals 17 residues. In DNA form, the CDR3 reads TGTGCCAGCAGTTTGTTAGCCGGGACAGGGGCGCTCCACGAGCAGTACTTC. Encoded protein: CASSLLAGTGALHEQYF.

The chain combines TRBV7-9 with TRBJ2-7; TRBD1 aligns across 8 bases. Unmatched junction bases numbered 10, after V lost 4 bases and J lost 2 bases. Germline CDR1 is SEHNR and CDR2 is FQNEAQ (reference sequence). The CDR3 length is 16 residues. CDR3 residues: CASSSGTGRGTYEQYF. DNA of the CDR3: TGTGCCAGCAGCTCCGGGACAGGACGGGGAACCTACGAGCAGTACTTC.

The chain employs TRBV5-5 and TRBJ1-5; D not certain. Germline V lookup: CDR1 SGHKS, CDR2 YYEKEE (reference sequence). The CDR3 has 15 residues. V lost 3 bases, J lost 7 bases, and 17 bases lay in between. The CDR3 bases are TGTGCCAGCAGCTCCCTCCCGGGATCGAAACAGCCCCAGCATTTT. Translating gives CASSSLPGSKQPQHF.

In its sample, this clone was seen once. The chain links TRBV6-6 to TRBJ2-1; 11 nucleotides line up with TRBD2. V trimming: 0 bases; J trimming: 6 bases; junction bases outside the gene matches: 1. Per the germline V gene, CDR1 is MNHNY and CDR2 is SVGAGI (reference sequence). The length of the CDR3 is 15 residues. The CDR3 here is CASSYSTSGSNEQFF. Here the CDR3 DNA reads TGTGCCAGCAGTTACTCAACTAGCGGGAGCAATGAGCAGTTCTTC.

The chain employs TRBV4-1 and TRBJ1-2, with a tentative D call TRBD1 (5 bases). Per germline, CDR1 MGHRA and CDR2 YSYEKL. V lost 2 bases and J 4 bases, leaving 14 bases between the germline ends. This CDR3 spans 15 amino acids. The CDR3 loop reads CASSQSQTAIYGYTF. The CDR3 nucleotides read TGCGCCAGCAGCCAAAGTCAGACAGCGATCTATGGCTACACCTTC.